Listed below are T cell receptor beta chains from one sample, sequenced in a study of T cells expressing NK-cell markers. TCRdb reprocessed the 5' RACE reads and reports one entry per CDR3 protein, with no DNA. The listing records about 550,000 distinct CDR3 sequences. Sequencing used blood T cells: a sorted CD56 or NKG2C T cell subset, CD4+ or CD8+ T cells, or bulk PBMC T cells (not recorded which). Every receptor here comes from a man aged 18 to 30 in good health. Each CDR3 is given with its conserved first and last residue.

v_call,j_call,cdr3_aa
TRBV11-2,TRBJ2-3,CASSGLGLTQYF
TRBV18,TRBJ2-3,CASSNPGANTDTQYF
TRBV5-6,TRBJ2-3,CASFRKTSESTDTQYF
TRBV6-1,TRBJ1-1,CAIRDRGRGTEAFF
TRBV28,TRBJ2-4,CASKESGRASAKNIQYF
TRBV6-1,TRBJ2-3,CASGRAGTSGRMSTDTQYF
TRBV29-1,TRBJ2-1,CSGQGALRNEQFF
TRBV29-1,TRBJ2-1,CSGTESLDEQFF
TRBV7-9,TRBJ2-1,CASSPAASGNEQFF
TRBV5-1,TRBJ2-1,CASSTALLGAYLNEQFF
TRBV27,TRBJ2-1,CASSPGTSGSHNEQFF